A single sample gave rise to the 27 T cell receptor beta chains below, sequenced in a study of control samples from healthy donors and cancer patients. Data came from immunoSEQ multiplex PCR; TCRdb stores just in-frame clones and leaves some out. The repertoire holds 70,000 to 100,000 clones, with 90% to 95% as singletons. Sequences were obtained from blood. These receptors all come from a man over 45 in good health.

The V and J genes are TRBV7-9 and TRBJ2-2; D is undetermined. V dropped 4 bases and J dropped 8 bases, with 14 bases sitting between them. The CDR3 is 14 residues long. Germline loops: CDR1 SEHNR, CDR2 FQNEAQ (reference sequence). The CDR3 region is CASSSLPDMGELFF. In DNA form, the CDR3 reads TGTGCCAGCAGCTCGCTGCCGGATATGGGGGAGCTGTTTTTT. Using reference TRBV7-9 and TRBJ2-2 for the parts outside the CDR3, the full variable domain is DTGVSQNPRHKITKRGQNVTFRCDPISEHNRLYWYRQTLGQGPEFLTYFQNEAQLEKSRLLSDRFSAERPKGSFSTLEIQRTEQGDSAMYLCASSSLPDMGELFFGEGSRLTVL.

The V call is TRBV5-8, the J call TRBJ1-5, with D perhaps matching TRBD1 (5 bases). V was cut by 0 bases and J by 0 bases, with 7 bases left in between. CDR1 is SGHTS, CDR2 YDEGEE, per germline. This CDR3 is 15 amino acids long. The CDR3 spells CASSLGGTSNQPQHF. CDR3 bases: TGTGCCAGCAGCTTGGGAGGGACTAGCAATCAGCCCCAGCATTTT. The variable domain in full, with the rest retrieved from reference TRBV5-8 and TRBJ1-5, is EAGVTQSPTHLIKTRGQQATLRCSPISGHTSVYWYQQALGLGLQFLLWYDEGEERNRGNFPPRFSGRQFPNYSSELNVNALELEDSALYLCASSLGGTSNQPQHFGDGTRLSIL.

CDR3 amino acids: CASRPRTGNTIYF. CDR3 DNA: TGTGCCAGTCGACCCAGGACAGGAAACACCATATATTTT. This chain links TRBV6-5 with TRBJ1-3, with TRBD1 as a possible D gene (5 bases). Germline V gene lookup returns CDR1 MNHEY and CDR2 SVGAGI. V gave up 9 bases and J gave up 4 bases, with 13 bases separating them. This CDR3 is built from 13 residues.

This clone came up once. V usage is TRBV2 and J usage is TRBJ2-7; D is undetermined. The CDR3 spans 13 residues. Germline V gives CDR1 SNHLY, CDR2 FYNNEI. Trimming left V 10 bases short and J 4 bases short, with 17 bases between. The CDR3 loop is CATRPPLIYEQYF. Written as DNA, the CDR3 is TGTGCCACGAGACCCCCTCTAATATACGAGCAGTACTTC.

This clone has just a few counts. The chain has TRBV30 and TRBJ1-4; no clear D gene. Germline assignment: CDR1 GTSNPN and CDR2 SVGIG (reference sequence). Trimming shortened V by 3 bases and J by 8 bases, and 4 bases separated the two germline ends. CDR3 size: 10 residues. CDR3 bases: TGTGCCTGGAGCGGGGAAAAACTGTTTTTT. It is translated as CAWSGEKLFF.

The gene calls are TRBV3-1 (or the pseudogene TRBV3-2) and TRBJ1-1; 7 bases line up with TRBD1. V lost 1 base to trimming and J lost 7 bases; unmatched junction nucleotides: 15. CDR1 LGHDT and CDR2 YNNKEL come from the germline V gene (reference sequence). The CDR3 is 17 amino acids. Written as DNA, the CDR3 is TGTGCCAGCAGCCAAGGGGGGCGCCGAACAGGGGTCGATGAAGCTTTCTTT. Protein sequence: CASSQGGRRTGVDEAFF.

The chain couples TRBV15 to TRBJ1-5, with D unclear. The ends were cut back, 1 base at V and 1 base at J, with 5 bases in the middle. This CDR3 comprises 14 residues. Germline V gene data show CDR1 as LNHNV and CDR2 as YYDKDF (reference sequence). CDR3 sequence reads: CATSRGQSNQPQHF. The CDR3 nucleotides read TGTGCCACCAGCAGAGGGCAGAGCAATCAGCCCCAGCATTTT.

The chain carries TRBV20-1 and TRBJ1-5; no firm D call. V lost 3 bases and J 3 bases, leaving 12 bases between the germline ends. CDR1 DFQATT and CDR2 SNEGSKA come from the germline V gene (reference sequence). This CDR3 region has 14 residues. CDR3 DNA sequence: TGCAGTGCTAGTCCCCGGCTATCCAATCAGCCCCAGCATTTT. Residues: CSASPRLSNQPQHF.

This chain links TRBV6-1 with TRBJ1-1; D gene uncertain. Trimming stripped 2 bases from V and 6 bases from J, with 13 bases between. Germline V gene lookup returns CDR1 MNHNS and CDR2 SASEGT. The CDR3 runs to 14 residues. The CDR3 DNA follows: TGTGCCAGCAGTGAACACGGGGAGATATCTGAAGCTTTCTTT. Its translation: CASSEHGEISEAFF.

The rearrangement joins TRBV10-1 to TRBJ2-5; D is perhaps TRBD2 (6 bases). Per germline, CDR1 WNHNN and CDR2 SYGVQD (reference sequence). There are 17 residues in the CDR3. V was cut by 6 bases and J by 3 bases, with 23 bases left in between. CDR3 sequence reads: CASSQEVTRVLKETQYF. CDR3 nucleotide sequence: TGCGCCAGCAGCCAAGAAGTGACTAGGGTTTTAAAAGAGACCCAGTACTTC.

The chain employs TRBV5-4 and TRBJ1-1; TRBD1 matches at 10 bases. CDR3 length: 16 residues. V lost 4 bases and J lost 8; bases outside the gene matches: 14. CDR1 and CDR2 (germline): SGHNT, YYREEE (reference sequence). The chain's CDR3 is CASSLPGQGLLGEAFF. The CDR3 DNA follows: TGTGCCAGCAGCCTTCCGGGACAGGGGCTTCTAGGCGAAGCTTTCTTT.

This clone appeared once. The chain links TRBV19 to TRBJ1-6; D is perhaps TRBD1 (6 bases). Germline V lookup: CDR1 LNHDA, CDR2 SQIVND (reference sequence). V lost 5 bases and J lost 7, with 12 bases in between. This CDR3 is built from 14 residues. CDR3 nucleotide sequence: TGTGCCAGTAGTCAGGGAGGGGGAAATTCACCCCTCCACTTT. It specifies CASSQGGGNSPLHF. Complete variable domain (other parts from reference TRBV19 and TRBJ1-6): DGGITQSPKYLFRKEGQNVTLSCEQNLNHDAMYWYRQDPGQGLRLIYYSQIVNDFQKGDIAEGYSVSREKKESFPLTVTSAQKNPTAFYLCASSQGGGNSPLHFGNGTRLTVT.

The CDR3 region is CASSYNQGEGAEAFF. Here the CDR3 DNA reads TGTGCCAGCAGTTACAATCAAGGGGAAGGCGCTGAAGCTTTCTTT. V gene TRBV6-5 combines with J gene TRBJ1-1, with a possible D match to TRBD1 (5 bases). Germline V gene data show CDR1 as MNHEY and CDR2 as SVGAGI. The length of the CDR3 is 15 residues. Trimming removed 2 bases from V and 6 bases from J, with 16 bases in between.

This chain connects TRBV18 to TRBJ1-4; a weak D match, TRBD1 (5 bases). Germline CDR1 and CDR2: KGHSH and LQKENI. Between the trimmed V and J ends, which lost 2 bases and 4 bases, there was a span of 11 bases. There are 15 residues in the CDR3. As DNA, the CDR3 is TGTGCCAGCTCACCAAATGCAGGGTTTAATGAAAAACTGTTTTTT. Amino acid sequence: CASSPNAGFNEKLFF.

The chain links TRBV19 to TRBJ1-1; a possible D gene is TRBD1 (6 bases). The CDR3 sequence is 18 residues long. CDR1 and CDR2 (germline): LNHDA, SQIVND (reference sequence). The ends were cut back, 0 bases at V and 2 bases at J, with 19 bases in the middle. The CDR3 here is CASSIDSWGASYNTEAFF. CDR3 in DNA: TGTGCCAGTAGTATAGATTCATGGGGGGCGAGTTATAACACTGAAGCTTTCTTT.

CDR3 region: CASSLLTASNGYTF. CDR3 bases: TGTGCCAGCAGCCTTCTAACGGCTAGTAATGGCTACACCTTC. The V gene is TRBV14, the J gene TRBJ1-2; D gene uncertain. The CDR3 extends over 14 amino acids. Germline V gene data show CDR1 as SGHDN and CDR2 as FVKESK. V was clipped by 4 bases and J by 6 bases, with 15 bases between them.

This chain uses TRBV6-5 with TRBJ1-2, with TRBD1 as a possible D gene (5 bases). V lost 4 bases to trimming and J lost 7 bases, with 13 bases between them. CDR1 is MNHEY and CDR2 is SVGAGI in the germline V gene. The CDR3 is 13 residues long. The CDR3 is CASSWGLSSGYTF. CDR3 DNA sequence: TGTGCCAGCAGTTGGGGCCTATCTAGTGGCTACACCTTC.

V and J are TRBV5-6 and TRBJ1-2; 7 nucleotides align to TRBD1. The CDR3 consists of 13 residues. From germline, CDR1 is SGHDT and CDR2 YYEEEE. The trim removed 4 bases at V and 8 bases at J, leaving 8 bases unmatched. The CDR3 coding sequence is TGTGCCAGCAGCGGAGACAGGGAGGGCGGCTACACCTTC. It encodes CASSGDREGGYTF.

The chain employs TRBV3-1 (or the pseudogene TRBV3-2) and TRBJ2-7; D possibly corresponds to TRBD1 (6 bases). Per germline, CDR1 LGHDT and CDR2 YNNKEL (reference sequence). Trimming cost V 4 bases and J 4 bases, with 11 bases left between them. CDR3 length: 13 residues. CDR3 region: CASSPFRGYEQYF. The CDR3 bases are TGTGCCAGCAGCCCCTTTAGGGGGTACGAGCAGTACTTC.

The chain carries TRBV24-1 and TRBJ2-5; maybe TRBD2 (7 bases). CDR3 length: 13 residues. Between the trimmed V and J ends, which lost 8 bases and 4 bases, there was a span of 13 bases. Germline V CDR1 and CDR2: KGHDR, SFDVKD. CDR3 coding DNA: TGTGCCACCACTCGAGGGGGGGGAGAGACCCAGTACTTC. This sequence encodes CATTRGGGETQYF.

This chain uses TRBV7-9 with TRBJ1-6, with no clear D. This CDR3 is built from 16 residues. Germline values: CDR1 SEHNR, CDR2 FQNEAQ (reference sequence). V gave up 7 bases and J gave up 7 bases, with 20 bases separating them. CDR3 DNA: TGTGCCAGCAACTCATACCCTGCCTCGGGGAATTCACCCCTCCACTTT. Amino acid sequence: CASNSYPASGNSPLHF.

The V and J genes are TRBV20-1 and TRBJ1-2; D call uncertain. Trimming pared 3 bases from V and 4 bases from J, leaving 9 bases between. Germline CDR1 and CDR2: DFQATT and SNEGSKA (reference sequence). The CDR3 spans 12 residues. CDR3 protein: CSASGHIYGYTF. The CDR3 DNA reads as TGCAGTGCTAGTGGGCACATCTATGGCTACACCTTC.

The chain employs TRBV5-6 and TRBJ2-1; TRBD2 aligns across 11 bases. J lost 6 bases, V lost 4 bases, and 9 bases had no gene match. This CDR3 is 16 amino acids long. The germline V gene has CDR1 SGHDT and CDR2 YYEEEE. CDR3 loop: CASSPALAGAFNEQFF. The CDR3 region has the DNA TGTGCCAGCAGCCCTGCACTAGCGGGGGCTTTCAATGAGCAGTTCTTC.

The gene calls are TRBV25-1 and TRBJ1-3; D remains unclear. The CDR3 loop spans 12 amino acids. The germline V gene has CDR1 MGHDK and CDR2 SYGVNS. Trimming shortened V by 8 bases and J by 4 bases, and 9 bases separated the two germline ends. CDR3 bases: TGTGCCAGCGGGCTGCCAGGAAACACCATATATTTT. As protein: CASGLPGNTIYF.

V usage is TRBV12-3 or TRBV12-4 and J usage is TRBJ2-4; D unresolved. This CDR3 region has 12 residues. Trimming shortened V by 5 bases and J by 8 bases, and 10 bases separated the two germline ends. CDR3 nucleotide sequence: TGTGCCAGCAGTCCATCGGTTGACATTCAGTACTTC. Translation gives CASSPSVDIQYF.

The chain couples TRBV5-1 to TRBJ2-5; 8 bases agree with TRBD1. The V gene's germline CDR1 is SGHRS and CDR2 YFSETQ. CDR3 length equals 14 residues. V dropped 9 bases and J dropped 1; count of bases not matched to a gene: 8. CDR3 amino acids: CATATGDIQETQYF. CDR3 coding DNA: TGCGCCACAGCGACAGGGGACATCCAAGAGACCCAGTACTTC. Combining the CDR3 with reference TRBV5-1 and TRBJ2-5 gives the whole variable domain KAGVTQTPRYLIKTRGQQVTLSCSPISGHRSVSWYQQTPGQGLQFLFEYFSETQRNKGNFPGRFSGRQFSNSRSEMNVSTLELGDSALYLCATATGDIQETQYFGPGTRLLVL.

This clone was counted once. V gene TRBV7-9 combines with J gene TRBJ2-1; D is undetermined. V shed 0 bases and J shed 10 bases, with 7 bases lying between them. Germline assignment: CDR1 SEHNR and CDR2 FQNEAQ (reference sequence). The CDR3 runs to 12 residues. CDR3: CASSLASHEQFF. The DNA for the CDR3 is TGTGCCAGCAGCTTAGCCAGTCACGAGCAGTTCTTC.